These 10 T cell receptor beta chains share one sample of origin, sequenced in a study of Graves' ophthalmopathy and Graves' hyperthyroidism. As the template, RNA transcripts were used to amplify TCR beta CDR3 regions. An initial RT-PCR round employing HTBI primers preceded a second-round multiplex PCR. TCRdb itself ran the multiplex PCR reads through MiXCR, one entry per CDR3 protein. Of some 210,000 distinct CDR3 sequences listed, roughly 27% are singletons. The sequencing input was peripheral blood. These receptors came from a man aged 45-60 years with Graves' ophthalmopathy.

In this sample, this clonotype turned up many times. The rearrangement joins TRBV5-1 to TRBJ2-5; TRBD2 matches at 10 bases. V lost 5 bases to trimming and J lost 1 base; unmatched junction nucleotides: 8. Germline V gene lookup returns CDR1 SGHRS and CDR2 YFSETQ. This CDR3 has 16 amino acids. CDR3 region: CASRYTSGITQETQYF. The DNA of the CDR3 is TGCGCCAGCAGATATACTAGCGGGATAACCCAAGAGACCCAGTACTTC.

This clonotype was detected ten times or more. V and J are TRBV20-1 and TRBJ2-5; a possible D gene is TRBD2 (6 bases). From germline, CDR1 is DFQATT and CDR2 SNEGSKA (reference sequence). CDR3 length: 12 amino acids. Trimming removed 6 bases at V and 2 bases at J, with 10 bases between. The CDR3 reads CSATRAQETQYF. CDR3 bases: TGCAGTGCGACTAGGGCTCAAGAGACCCAGTACTTC.

This clonotype was seen ten or more times. This rearrangement joins TRBV12-3 or TRBV12-4 to TRBJ2-3; either TRBD1 or TRBD2 may fit D (5 bases each). The CDR3 is 13 residues long. The V end lost 2 bases, the J end lost 5 bases, and 8 bases lay between the germline ends. The CDR3 bases are TGTGCCAGCAGTTTAAGAGGGGTAGATACGCAGTATTTT. It translates to CASSLRGVDTQYF.

This clonotype was recorded many times. The chain has TRBV28 and TRBJ1-6, with 7 bases lining up with TRBD1. The V and J ends lost 6 bases and 8 bases, in that order; junction bases with no gene match: 4. The germline V gene encodes CDR1 MDHEN and CDR2 SYDVKM. The CDR3 is made up of 13 amino acids. DNA of the CDR3: TGTGCCAGCAGAACAGGGGTCTATTCACCCCTCCACTTT. Translated: CASRTGVYSPLHF.

This chain uses TRBV20-1 with TRBJ2-7, with 8 bases lining up with TRBD1. Germline CDR1 reads DFQATT; CDR2 reads SNEGSKA (reference sequence). After removal of 5 bases from V and 5 bases from J, the junction contained 8 bases not matched to a gene. This CDR3 region has 13 residues. The DNA of the CDR3 is TGCAGTGCTCCACGGACAGGGAAGAACGAGCAGTACTTC. Amino acids: CSAPRTGKNEQYF.

This clonotype was counted many times. One end of the junction varies from germline; a read error may be responsible. V and J are TRBV12-3 or TRBV12-4 and TRBJ1-3, with 9 bases fitting TRBD1. The CDR3 runs 13 residues. The CDR3, as DNA: TGTGCCAGCAGTCCTCACAGGGGGCCAAACTCCGATTTT. Amino acid sequence: CASSPHRGPNSDF.

This clonotype was seen many times. V gene TRBV2 combines with J gene TRBJ2-2; possibly TRBD2 for D (7 bases). The CDR3 has 13 residues. Germline V gene sequence: CDR1 SNHLY, CDR2 FYNNEI. V was trimmed by 6 bases and J by 6 bases, leaving 11 bases between them. The CDR3 DNA reads TGTGCCAGCAGATGGGGGGGCCCCGGGGAGCTGTTTTTT. Translation gives CASRWGGPGELFF.

V gene TRBV20-1 combines with J gene TRBJ2-4; 14 bases line up with TRBD2. Germline CDR1 and CDR2: DFQATT and SNEGSKA (reference sequence). V lost 0 bases, J lost 2 bases, and 15 bases stayed unmatched. This CDR3 spans 21 amino acids. The CDR3 here is CSARDPRGLAGGPAPKNIQYF. Written as DNA, the CDR3 is TGCAGTGCTAGAGATCCTAGAGGACTAGCGGGAGGCCCGGCACCCAAAAACATTCAGTACTTC.

This clonotype was seen many times. The V call is TRBV13, the J call TRBJ2-7; 7 bases align to TRBD2. V was clipped by 3 bases and J by 4 bases; unmatched bases: 9. There are 15 residues in the CDR3. Looked up from germline, CDR1 is PRHDT and CDR2 is FYEKMQ (reference sequence). In DNA form, the CDR3 reads TGTGCCAGCAGCTTCTCTGGCGGGAGTTTGTACGAGCAGTACTTC. The encoded protein is CASSFSGGSLYEQYF.

The chain combines TRBV25-1 with TRBJ1-2; D is uncertain. Germline CDR1 reads MGHDK; CDR2 reads SYGVNS. The CDR3 is 17 amino acids. V was pared by 4 bases and J by 2 bases, with 20 bases between. The CDR3 DNA is TGTGCCAGCAGTGCACGCCGCCGGAACAACCCAAACTATGGCTACACCTTC. As protein: CASSARRRNNPNYGYTF.